The 26 T cell receptor beta chains given below trace back to one sample, sequenced in a study of shared clonotypes between healthy human individuals. Sequencing used immunoSEQ multiplex PCR; TCRdb keeps in-frame clones, though not all of them. The sample has hundreds of thousands of clones; almost 97% are singletons. Material for sequencing was naive CD4+ T cells sorted from blood. Indicated subset: CD45RA+ positively selected. These receptor sequences come from a woman aged 25 to 39 in good health.

This chain connects TRBV30 to TRBJ1-4; D gene uncertain. V dropped 3 bases and J dropped 0 bases, with 8 bases sitting between them. The length of the CDR3 is 14 residues. In germline, CDR1 is GTSNPN, CDR2 SVGIG (reference sequence). CDR3 DNA sequence: TGTGCCTGGAGAATTGGGACAACTAATGAAAAACTGTTTTTT. Translating gives CAWRIGTTNEKLFF.

This sequence joins TRBV9 and TRBJ2-1; 8 bases are a match to TRBD2. V lost 1 base, J lost 8 bases, and 8 bases stayed unmatched. The length of the CDR3 is 15 residues. Germline CDR1 SGDLS, CDR2 YYNGEE. The CDR3 loop reads CASSVREGLWDEQFF. The CDR3 DNA sequence: TGTGCCAGCAGCGTACGGGAGGGCTTGTGGGATGAGCAGTTCTTC.

V usage is TRBV5-1 and J usage is TRBJ2-3, with D possibly called TRBD1 or TRBD2 (5 bases each). Germline V lookup: CDR1 SGHRS, CDR2 YFSETQ. The ends were cut back, 1 base at V and 1 base at J, with 13 bases in the middle. This CDR3 region has 16 residues. The CDR3 coding sequence is TGCGCCAGCAGCTTGCCATGGCAGGGAGGCACAGATACGCAGTATTTT. It is translated as CASSLPWQGGTDTQYF. Looking up the rest from reference TRBV5-1 and TRBJ2-3 gives the full variable domain: KAGVTQTPRYLIKTRGQQVTLSCSPISGHRSVSWYQQTPGQGLQFLFEYFSETQRNKGNFPGRFSGRQFSNSRSEMNVSTLELGDSALYLCASSLPWQGGTDTQYFGPGTRLTVL.

This clone was found once. J is TRBJ2-1 and V is TRBV7-9, with a tentative D call TRBD2 (5 bases). The V and J ends lost 2 bases and 5 bases respectively, with 10 bases between them. The CDR3 runs to 14 residues. CDR1 and CDR2 from the germline V gene are SEHNR and FQNEAQ (reference sequence). The CDR3 coding sequence is TGTGCCAGCAGCTTAACCGGGGTGAACAATGAGCAGTTCTTC. Its protein product is CASSLTGVNNEQFF.

The V and J genes are TRBV21-1 and TRBJ2-7. TRBV21-1 is classified as a pseudogene. The CDR3 is 14 residues long. Written as DNA, the CDR3 is TGTGCCAGCAGCCGCGGGACAAATAGCTACGAGCAGTACTTC. This sequence encodes CASSRGTNSYEQYF.

The V gene is TRBV19, the J gene TRBJ2-1, with TRBD2 identical over 7 bases. The V gene end was trimmed by 2 bases and the J gene end by 2 bases; junction bases not matched to a gene: 3. The CDR3 is 15 residues long. The germline gives CDR1 LNHDA, CDR2 SQIVND (reference sequence). The CDR3 loop reads CASSILTSPYNEQFF. CDR3 nucleotide sequence: TGTGCCAGTAGTATACTGACTAGCCCCTACAATGAGCAGTTCTTC.

The chain couples TRBV19 to TRBJ1-1; 9 positions match TRBD1. CDR3 size: 16 residues. Trimming removed 9 bases from V and 1 base from J; junction bases left unmatched: 12. Germline CDR1 and CDR2: LNHDA and SQIVND (reference sequence). The CDR3 sequence is CASLGQGLFRNTEAFF. The CDR3 nucleotides are TGTGCCAGCTTAGGACAGGGGCTCTTCCGGAACACTGAAGCTTTCTTT.

The chain is built from TRBV27 and TRBJ2-7; D gene ambiguous. The V and J ends lost 5 bases and 5 bases respectively, with 10 bases between them. Germline lookup yields CDR1 MNHEY and CDR2 SMNVEV (reference sequence). The CDR3 is 12 residues long. The CDR3 DNA reads as TGTGCCAGCAGTATAACGGGCGACGAGCAGTACTTC. Its translation: CASSITGDEQYF.

This rearrangement joins TRBV28 to TRBJ2-1, with 9 bases that match TRBD2. The CDR3 spans 16 residues. Germline values: CDR1 MDHEN, CDR2 SYDVKM. Trimming cost V 4 bases and J 4 bases; bases outside gene matches: 8. CDR3 protein: CASSSPLAGLYNEQFF. CDR3 nucleotides: TGTGCCAGCAGTTCGCCCCTAGCGGGATTATACAATGAGCAGTTCTTC. Supplemented by reference TRBV28 and TRBJ2-1, the full variable domain reads DVKVTQSSRYLVKRTGEKVFLECVQDMDHENMFWYRQDPGLGLRLIYFSYDVKMKEKGDIPEGYSVSREKKERFSLILESASTNQTSMYLCASSSPLAGLYNEQFFGPGTRLTVL.

This chain connects TRBV19 to TRBJ2-1; 8 nucleotides align to TRBD2. The CDR3 loop spans 21 amino acids. Looked up from germline, CDR1 is LNHDA and CDR2 is SQIVND (reference sequence). Trimming cost V 3 bases and J 4 bases; bases outside gene matches: 23. CDR3 DNA sequence: TGTGCCAGTAGTATCTTTCACTCATCCACCGGGACTAGAAGTTCTTACAATGAGCAGTTCTTC. This codes for CASSIFHSSTGTRSSYNEQFF.

The rearrangement uses TRBV10-1 and TRBJ2-7; D is perhaps TRBD1 or TRBD2 (5 bases each). Per germline, CDR1 WNHNN and CDR2 SYGVQD (reference sequence). V was cut by 4 bases and J by 6 bases, with 10 bases left in between. The CDR3 is made up of 12 amino acids. CDR3 DNA sequence: TGCGCCAGCAGTGGGTCAGGGACCGAGCAGTACTTC. This encodes CASSGSGTEQYF.

V gene TRBV7-3 combines with J gene TRBJ1-1; D is ambiguous. Germline V gives CDR1 SGHTA, CDR2 FQGTGA. Trimming took off 2 bases at V and 1 base at J, with 11 bases between the two ends. The CDR3 is 15 residues long. CDR3 sequence (DNA): TGTGCCAGCAGCTTATCGGCAGGCAGGAACACTGAAGCTTTCTTT. Translating it yields CASSLSAGRNTEAFF.

This rearrangement joins TRBV4-1 to TRBJ2-3; no firm D call. Trimming stripped 5 bases from V and 0 bases from J, with 15 bases between. In germline, CDR1 is MGHRA, CDR2 YSYEKL. The CDR3 is made up of 16 amino acids. CDR3 DNA sequence: TGCGCCAGCAGCGCCCGGGCGGCCTCTAGCACAGATACGCAGTATTTT. Residues: CASSARAASSTDTQYF.

The V and J genes are TRBV6-1 and TRBJ2-7; 7 nucleotides line up with TRBD2. V shed 4 bases, J shed 0 bases, and the junction held 15 bases outside the gene matches. The germline V gene encodes CDR1 MNHNS and CDR2 SASEGT. The CDR3 loop spans 18 amino acids. Here the CDR3 reads CASSVGAGAPLSSYEQYF. CDR3 in DNA: TGTGCCAGCAGTGTTGGTGCGGGAGCACCCCTGAGCTCCTACGAGCAGTACTTC.

The V and J genes are TRBV4-1 and TRBJ2-7, with 9 bases identical to TRBD2. Germline-derived CDR1 and CDR2 are MGHRA and YSYEKL. The CDR3 totals 16 residues. V lost 0 bases, J lost 3 bases, and 6 bases stayed unmatched. In DNA, the CDR3 is TGCGCCAGCAGCCAAGATTCTAGCGGGAAAAGCTACGAGCAGTACTTC. Translation gives CASSQDSSGKSYEQYF.

This clone was seen just once. The chain is built from TRBV7-6 and TRBJ1-5; 8 bases line up with TRBD1. Germline CDR1 reads SGHVS; CDR2 reads FNYEAQ. The CDR3 is 15 amino acids. V was pared by 5 bases and J by 3 bases, with 6 bases of the junction left unmatched. CDR3 bases: TGTGCCAGCAGCCTCGGACAGGGAAACAATCAGCCCCAGCATTTT. It yields the protein CASSLGQGNNQPQHF. Using reference TRBV7-6 and TRBJ1-5 for the parts outside the CDR3, the full variable domain is GAGVSQSPRYKVTKRGQDVALRCDPISGHVSLYWYRQALGQGPEFLTYFNYEAQQDKSGLPNDRFSAERPEGSISTLTIQRTEQRDSAMYRCASSLGQGNNQPQHFGDGTRLSIL.

The chain employs TRBV19 and TRBJ2-1, with 12 bases identical to TRBD2. This CDR3 has 17 residues. The germline gives CDR1 LNHDA, CDR2 SQIVND (reference sequence). V shed 4 bases and J 8 bases; nucleotides not matched to a gene: 12. The CDR3 nucleotides read TGTGCCAGTAGTAGTTTTTTAGGGACTAGCGGGTTTTATGAGCAGTTCTTC. As protein: CASSSFLGTSGFYEQFF.

V and J are TRBV28 and TRBJ1-1; the D gene is possibly TRBD1 (6 bases). V lost 4 bases, J lost 5 bases, and 14 bases lay in between. This CDR3 comprises 14 residues. Germline CDR1 is MDHEN and CDR2 is SYDVKM. The CDR3 reads CASSSTGRRTEAFF. DNA for the CDR3: TGTGCCAGCAGTTCTACAGGGAGGAGGACTGAAGCTTTCTTT.

The gene calls are TRBV27 and TRBJ2-7, with TRBD1 identical over 8 bases. This CDR3 comprises 16 residues. From germline, CDR1 is MNHEY and CDR2 SMNVEV (reference sequence). The V segment lost 2 bases and the J segment 5 bases; nucleotides outside the gene matches: 11. The DNA of the CDR3 is TGTGCCAGCAGTTTAGGGGCCCCGGGACAGGATCACGAGCAGTACTTC. This sequence encodes CASSLGAPGQDHEQYF.

This CDR3 is CASSLGHRVNEKLFF. The CDR3 coding sequence is TGTGCCAGCAGCTTAGGCCACAGGGTTAATGAAAAACTGTTTTTT. The chain uses TRBV7-8 and TRBJ1-4, with D possibly being TRBD1 (6 bases). V gave up 1 base and J gave up 4 bases, with 10 bases separating them. CDR3 length: 15 amino acids. Germline CDR1 is SGHVS and CDR2 is FQNEAQ.

In regard to this clone: Other DNA sequences from this sample encode an identical CDR3 as well. The chain has TRBV7-9 and TRBJ2-6; D is unresolved. The CDR3 loop spans 13 amino acids. Per germline, CDR1 SEHNR and CDR2 FQNEAQ (reference sequence). Trimming took 5 bases from V and 2 from J, leaving 4 bases between them. The CDR3 sequence is CASSETGANVLTF. The DNA of the CDR3 is TGTGCCAGCAGCGAGACTGGGGCCAACGTCCTGACTTTC.

The rearrangement links TRBV7-9 to TRBJ2-1; D may be TRBD2 (5 bases). CDR3 length: 16 residues. Germline loops: CDR1 SEHNR, CDR2 FQNEAQ (reference sequence). V lost 1 base, J lost 4 bases, and 14 bases lay in between. The CDR3 DNA sequence: TGTGCCAGCAGCTTAGATCGGGATTTTCGGTACAATGAGCAGTTCTTC. Translation gives CASSLDRDFRYNEQFF.

The chain recombines TRBV6-1 with TRBJ2-7; 8 nucleotides align to TRBD1. The CDR3 is 15 residues long. The ends lost 4 bases at V and 2 bases at J; junction bases unmatched: 7. CDR1 is MNHNS, CDR2 SASEGT, per germline. CDR3 sequence: CASSAPGQEPYEQYF. The DNA for the CDR3 is TGTGCCAGCAGTGCCCCGGGACAGGAGCCCTACGAGCAGTACTTC.

The table lists this clone with a few counts. The rearrangement links TRBV29-1 to TRBJ2-7; D remains ambiguous. Germline-derived CDR1 and CDR2 are SQVTM and ANQGSEA. The CDR3 is 11 residues long. Trimming removed 2 bases at V and 2 bases at J, with 4 bases between. The CDR3 loop reads CSVETTYEQYF. The CDR3 nucleotides are TGCAGCGTTGAAACAACCTACGAGCAGTACTTC.

The chain uses TRBV18 and TRBJ1-5; TRBD1 matches 7 bases. Germline values: CDR1 KGHSH, CDR2 LQKENI. With V trimmed by 4 bases and J by 6 bases, 9 bases remained unmatched. The CDR3 runs to 15 residues. CDR3: CASSLRTGLGQPQHF. DNA of the CDR3: TGTGCCAGCTCACTGAGGACAGGTTTGGGTCAGCCCCAGCATTTT.

The DNA of the CDR3 is TGTGCCAGCAGGGCTACAGCGAGTGAAAAACTGTTTTTT. It specifies CASRATASEKLFF. The J gene is TRBJ1-4, the V gene TRBV11-2; no reliable D call. The CDR3 totals 13 residues. The V gene lost 6 bases and the J gene lost 7 bases, with 12 bases spanning the gap. Germline lookup yields CDR1 SGHAT and CDR2 FQNNGV.